This T cell receptor beta chain is from a study of T cell repertoires in cytomegalovirus infection. Overall study: Evidence of both CMV infection and a matching HLA type came from public TCR beta signatures. Notes on the study in general: Summed frequency of shared TCR beta families picked out CMV carriers who also had the relevant HLA. HLA-C-restricted TCR beta clonotypes specific for CMV led the ex vivo response.

On this clonotype: Its target is unknown.

TCRdb used MiXCR to reprocess the reads, holding one entry per CDR3 protein. Here the sample spans 740,000 or so distinct CDR3 sequences, about 40% being singletons. CDR1 is MNHNY and CDR2 is SVGAGI in the germline V gene (reference sequence). The CDR3 covers 17 residues. V was clipped by 7 bases and J by 5 bases; unmatched bases: 19. This chain joins TRBV6-6 and TRBJ2-7; 8 nucleotides line up with TRBD1. The clonotype was recovered from a human donor in good health (CMV status not recorded). Some clones in this sample may be carry-over from other donors' samples. Sequencing input: PBMCs. CDR3 nucleotide sequence: TGTGCCAGCATTGGTGCCCCGAGAAGGACAGGGCGTCACGAGCAGTACTTC. Translated: CASIGAPRRTGRHEQYF.